This entry features one TCR beta chain sequence. The clone's antigen remains unknown. One base away there is no much larger clone; base qualities are not given. These data come from a study of blood T cell repertoires in COVID-19 (dated by TCRdb to the early 2020s). Looking at the study overall: Samples covering the acute and convalescent phases of COVID-19 were provided by collaborators in the United States, Italy and Spain. The repertoires were made available in a free public database intended to serve as a resource for research on the immune response to SARS-CoV-2. Subjects who had been exposed to COVID-19, were actively infected with it, or had recovered from it provided the deeply sampled blood TCRbeta repertoires that made up the dataset. Samples came from the ongoing ImmuneRACE study (first 160 participants) plus 1,254 subjects from 6 global collaborators. Where HLA class I and class II types were available, the types were taken from metadata supplied by the sample provider, not from assay-based typing. Nearly every sample came with metadata listing a de-identified subject ID, COVID-19 status, age in years and sex. The material from the prospective study consisted of cDNA or gDNA derived from T cells, B-cell-depleted T cells, or PBMCs. Broad study findings and their caveats: How much clinical and demographic metadata was included differed by source and by participant, and the metadata was provided uncurated.

Enrolling through a virtual design, the prospective study's participants ranged in age from about 18 to 89 years and lived across approximately 25 United States geographic areas. Cohort assignment in the prospective study relied on participant-reported clinical history from a screening survey and a study questionnaire. Mobile phlebotomists in the prospective study collected whole blood, serum and a nasopharyngeal or oropharyngeal swab from every participant. Prospective study participants could optionally give additional blood draws and questionnaires over a roughly 2-month period. Prospective study blood samples were shipped either frozen or at room temperature before DNA extraction. TCRbeta CDR3 regions were amplified from genomic DNA using the immunoSEQ Assay, a bias-controlled multiplex PCR. The paper's data handling went like this. The number of nucleated cells in each sample was estimated from the amplification of reference gene primers within the assay. To quantify the absolute abundance of each unique TCRbeta CDR3 rearrangement, sequence reads were collapsed and filtered. For each sample, productive Simpson clonality was calculated as the square root of Simpson's diversity index over productive rearrangements. TCRdb took over this immuneACCESS table, retaining in-frame rearrangements with V and J assigned. Such tables are incomplete; in checked studies, under half of the missing clones stem from an unresolved V gene, and the remainder is unexplained. V and J calls and clone size are those listed in that table; D and trimming were worked out from the DNA. This sample gives roughly 68,000 clones in total; roughly 80% of them show up just once. The ten largest clones add up to approximately 3.8% of the sample.

Compared with germline, V lacks 7 bases and J lacks 7 bases; bases without a gene match: 14. Including the terminal cysteine and phenylalanine, the CDR3 comprises 16 residues. Only the CDR3 part of the read is kept: 48 bases, read in frame from the first base. The germline V gene encodes CDR1 SGHAT and CDR2 FQNNGV. This receptor chain uses TRBV11-2 and TRBJ2-1; 9 central nucleotides agree with TRBD2. The origin of this receptor is a woman aged 40-49 years with acute COVID-19. Sequenced sample: PBMCs or T cells enriched from blood (not recorded which). The DNA is as follows: TGTGCCAGCACCCCCGCGGTCCTAGCGGGACTTAATGAGCAGTTCTTC. It encodes CASTPAVLAGLNEQFF. The CDR3 plus the reference TRBV11-2 and TRBJ2-1 genes for the other parts give the full variable domain: EAGVAQSPRYKIIEKRQSVAFWCNPISGHATLYWYQQILGQGPKLLIQFQNNGVVDDSQLPKDRFSAERLKGVDSTLKIQPAKLEDSAVYLCASTPAVLAGLNEQFFGPGTRLTVL.